This TCR beta chain was obtained from a study of blood T cell repertoires in COVID-19. The table came from immunoSEQ multiplex PCR; TCRdb's copy has only in-frame clones and leaves some out. The repertoire includes some 130,000 clones, roughly 80% of them detected once, and approximately 1.5% sits in the top ten. Germline V gene data show CDR1 as ENHRY and CDR2 as SYGVKD. V was pared by 5 bases and J by 8 bases, with 8 bases of the junction left unmatched. The CDR3 sequence is 13 residues long. The receptor was derived from a man in his sixties with acute or convalescent COVID-19. Specimen: peripheral blood. This chain uses TRBV10-3 with TRBJ1-2; 7 bases fit TRBD1. The DNA for the CDR3 is TGTGCCATCAGTAGAACAGGGGTTAAGGGCTACACCTTC. This gives the protein CAISRTGVKGYTF.